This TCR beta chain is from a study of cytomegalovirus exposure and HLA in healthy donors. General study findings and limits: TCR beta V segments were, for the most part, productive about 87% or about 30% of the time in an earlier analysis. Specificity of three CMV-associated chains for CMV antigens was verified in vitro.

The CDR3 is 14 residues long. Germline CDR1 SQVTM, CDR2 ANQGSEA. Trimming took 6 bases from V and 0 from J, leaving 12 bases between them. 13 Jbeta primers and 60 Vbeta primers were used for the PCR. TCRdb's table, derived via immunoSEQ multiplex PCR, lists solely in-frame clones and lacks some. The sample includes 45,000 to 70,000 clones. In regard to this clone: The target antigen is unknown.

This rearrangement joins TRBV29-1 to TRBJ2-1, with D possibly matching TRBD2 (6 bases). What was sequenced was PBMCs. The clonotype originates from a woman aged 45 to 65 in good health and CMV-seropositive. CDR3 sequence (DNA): TGCAGCGTCCGCACCGGGAGCTCCTACAATGAGCAGTTCTTC. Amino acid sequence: CSVRTGSSYNEQFF.